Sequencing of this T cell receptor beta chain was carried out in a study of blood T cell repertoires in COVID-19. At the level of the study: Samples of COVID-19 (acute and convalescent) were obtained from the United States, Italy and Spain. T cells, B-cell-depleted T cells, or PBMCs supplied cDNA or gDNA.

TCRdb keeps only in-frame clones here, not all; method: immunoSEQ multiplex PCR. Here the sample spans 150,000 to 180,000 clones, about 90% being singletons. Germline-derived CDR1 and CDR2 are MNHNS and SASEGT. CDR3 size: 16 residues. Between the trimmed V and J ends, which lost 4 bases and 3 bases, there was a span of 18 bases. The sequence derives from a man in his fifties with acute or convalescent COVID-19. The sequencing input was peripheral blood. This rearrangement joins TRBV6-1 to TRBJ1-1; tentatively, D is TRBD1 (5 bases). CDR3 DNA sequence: TGTGCCAGCAGTGCCTCCGATTGGGGGGTTGACACTGAAGCTTTCTTT. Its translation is CASSASDWGVDTEAFF.